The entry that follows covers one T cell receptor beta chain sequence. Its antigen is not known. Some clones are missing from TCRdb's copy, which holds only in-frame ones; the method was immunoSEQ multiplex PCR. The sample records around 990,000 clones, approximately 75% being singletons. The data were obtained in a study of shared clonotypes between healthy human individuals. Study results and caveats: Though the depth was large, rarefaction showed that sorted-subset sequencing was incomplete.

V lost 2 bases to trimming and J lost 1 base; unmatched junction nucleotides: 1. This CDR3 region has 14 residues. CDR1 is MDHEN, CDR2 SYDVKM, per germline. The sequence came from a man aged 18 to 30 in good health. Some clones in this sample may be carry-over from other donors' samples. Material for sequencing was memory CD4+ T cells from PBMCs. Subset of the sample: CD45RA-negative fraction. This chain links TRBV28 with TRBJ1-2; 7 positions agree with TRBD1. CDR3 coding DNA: TGTGCCAGCAGTTTAGGGACAGTTAACTATGGCTACACCTTC. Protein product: CASSLGTVNYGYTF.